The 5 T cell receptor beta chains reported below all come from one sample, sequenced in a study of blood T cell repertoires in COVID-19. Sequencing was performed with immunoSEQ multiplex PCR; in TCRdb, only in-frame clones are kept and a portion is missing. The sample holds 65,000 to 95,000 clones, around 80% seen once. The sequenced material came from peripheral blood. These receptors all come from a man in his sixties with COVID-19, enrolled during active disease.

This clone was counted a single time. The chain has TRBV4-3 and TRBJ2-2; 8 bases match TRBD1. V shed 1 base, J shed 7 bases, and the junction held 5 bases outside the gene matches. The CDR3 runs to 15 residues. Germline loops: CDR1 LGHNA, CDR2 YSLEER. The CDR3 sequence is CASSQGQGAFGELFF. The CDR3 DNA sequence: TGCGCCAGCAGCCAAGGCCAGGGGGCTTTCGGGGAGCTGTTTTTT.

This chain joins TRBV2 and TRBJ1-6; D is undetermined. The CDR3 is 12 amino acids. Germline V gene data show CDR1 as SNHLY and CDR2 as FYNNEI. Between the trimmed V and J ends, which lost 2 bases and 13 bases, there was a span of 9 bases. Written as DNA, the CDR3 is TGTGCCAGCAGTGAACCCTCGGGGCCCCTCCACTTT. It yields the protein CASSEPSGPLHF.

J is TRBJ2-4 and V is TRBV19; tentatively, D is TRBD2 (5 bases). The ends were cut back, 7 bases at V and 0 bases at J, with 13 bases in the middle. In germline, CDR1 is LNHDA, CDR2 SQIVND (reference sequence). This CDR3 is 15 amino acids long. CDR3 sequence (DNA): TGTGCCAGTAATGAGGGCTCCCTAGCCAAAAACATTCAGTACTTC. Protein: CASNEGSLAKNIQYF.

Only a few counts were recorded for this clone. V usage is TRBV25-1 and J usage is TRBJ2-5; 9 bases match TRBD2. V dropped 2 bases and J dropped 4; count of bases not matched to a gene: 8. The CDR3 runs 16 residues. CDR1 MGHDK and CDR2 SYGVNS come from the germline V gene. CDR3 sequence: CASSEALAGRGETQYF. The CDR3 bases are TGTGCCAGCAGTGAAGCCCTAGCGGGACGGGGAGAGACCCAGTACTTC.

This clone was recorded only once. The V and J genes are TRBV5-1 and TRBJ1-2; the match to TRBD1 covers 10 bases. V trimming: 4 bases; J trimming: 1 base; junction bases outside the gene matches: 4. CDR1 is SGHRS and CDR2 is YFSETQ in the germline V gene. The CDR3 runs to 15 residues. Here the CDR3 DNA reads TGCGCCAGCAGCCCGGGACAGGGGAGTAACTATGGCTACACCTTC. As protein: CASSPGQGSNYGYTF.